One sample yielded the 19 T cell receptor beta chains listed below, sequenced in a study of blood T cell repertoires in COVID-19. Clones were sequenced by immunoSEQ multiplex PCR, and TCRdb holds only the in-frame ones, with some missing. The data show about 330,000 clones, roughly nine tenths seen once. Sequenced: PBMCs or T cells enriched from blood (not recorded which). The receptors shown here come from a woman aged 25 to 45 who had recovered from COVID-19.

This chain uses TRBV7-2 with TRBJ1-6, with a weak D call TRBD1 (6 bases). V was shortened by 4 bases and J by 5 bases, with 18 bases between the two germline ends. This CDR3 is built from 17 residues. Germline CDR1 reads SGHTA; CDR2 reads FQGNSA. Here the CDR3 reads CASSSAGQTLNNSPLHF. Here the CDR3 DNA reads TGTGCCAGCAGCTCGGCCGGACAGACCCTGAATAATTCACCCCTCCACTTT.

This clone came up once. V usage is TRBV7-9 and J usage is TRBJ1-4; TRBD1 might be the D (6 bases). CDR3 length: 15 residues. Trimming took off 5 bases at V and 0 bases at J, with 10 bases between the two ends. Per the germline V gene, CDR1 is SEHNR and CDR2 is FQNEAQ (reference sequence). CDR3 loop: CASSLGQSTNEKLFF. CDR3 bases: TGTGCCAGCAGCCTCGGACAGTCAACTAATGAAAAACTGTTTTTT. The full variable domain, completed using reference TRBV7-9 and TRBJ1-4, is DTGVSQNPRHKITKRGQNVTFRCDPISEHNRLYWYRQTLGQGPEFLTYFQNEAQLEKSRLLSDRFSAERPKGSFSTLEIQRTEQGDSAMYLCASSLGQSTNEKLFFGSGTQLSVL.

CDR3 bases: TGTGCCAGCAGCGTAGCTGAGCCCGGTCTGGGAGTGGATACGCAGTATTTT. Its protein is CASSVAEPGLGVDTQYF. V and J are TRBV9 and TRBJ2-3; D possibly corresponds to TRBD2 (5 bases). The ends were cut back, 0 bases at V and 6 bases at J, with 20 bases in the middle. Looked up from germline, CDR1 is SGDLS and CDR2 is YYNGEE. This CDR3 comprises 17 residues.

The gene calls are TRBV18 and TRBJ2-6; possible D gene TRBD1, 6 bases. With 6 bases removed from V and 0 bases from J, the gap between germline ends came to 12 bases. The CDR3 runs 16 residues. Germline CDR1 reads KGHSH; CDR2 reads LQKENI. CDR3 nucleotides: TGTGCCAGCTCTCCCGACAGGACCTCTGGGGCCAACGTCCTGACTTTC. It encodes CASSPDRTSGANVLTF.

This clone was observed a handful of times. The chain is built from TRBV28 and TRBJ1-2; 7 bases agree with TRBD1. This CDR3 has 14 amino acids. Germline CDR1 is MDHEN and CDR2 is SYDVKM. The V segment lost 2 bases and the J segment 5 bases; nucleotides outside the gene matches: 5. This CDR3 is CASSLPGQSYGYTF. In DNA form, the CDR3 reads TGTGCCAGCAGTTTACCGGGACAGAGTTATGGCTACACCTTC.

With regard to this clone: Different DNA sequences within this sample yield the same CDR3. This chain uses TRBV28 with TRBJ1-2, with D perhaps TRBD1 (6 bases). V was pared by 2 bases and J by 8 bases, with 12 bases between. This CDR3 is 13 amino acids long. Germline CDR1 is MDHEN and CDR2 is SYDVKM. The CDR3 loop reads CASSLGQGRGYTF. As DNA, the CDR3 is TGTGCCAGCAGTTTAGGGCAGGGGAGAGGCTACACCTTC.

This clone appeared once. The chain is built from TRBV13 and TRBJ2-3, with 8 bases identical to TRBD2. Germline CDR1 reads PRHDT; CDR2 reads FYEKMQ (reference sequence). This CDR3 has 21 residues. J was trimmed by 0 bases and V by 3 bases; bases with no gene match: 20. The CDR3 reads CASSLGKRFLELAASTDTQYF. DNA of the CDR3: TGTGCCAGCAGCTTGGGTAAACGTTTCCTTGAACTAGCGGCTAGCACAGATACGCAGTATTTT. The full variable domain, its missing parts supplied by reference TRBV13 and TRBJ2-3, is AAGVIQSPRHLIKEKRETATLKCYPIPRHDTVYWYQQGPGQDPQFLISFYEKMQSDKGSIPDRFSAQQFSDYHSELNMSSLELGDSALYFCASSLGKRFLELAASTDTQYFGPGTRLTVL.

This chain uses TRBV5-6 with TRBJ2-7; D uncertain. Trimming shortened V by 3 bases and J by 5 bases, and 9 bases separated the two germline ends. The CDR3 is 12 amino acids. Germline V gene sequence: CDR1 SGHDT, CDR2 YYEEEE. CDR3 DNA sequence: TGTGCCAGCAGCTCCGGGTTCCACGAGCAGTACTTC. This gives the protein CASSSGFHEQYF. The variable domain in full, with the rest retrieved from reference TRBV5-6 and TRBJ2-7, is DAGVTQSPTHLIKTRGQQVTLRCSPKSGHDTVSWYQQALGQGPQFIFQYYEEEERQRGNFPDRFSGHQFPNYSSELNVNALLLGDSALYLCASSSGFHEQYFGPGTRLTVT.

The V and J genes are TRBV5-1 and TRBJ1-1; D not certain. Deletions cut 4 bases from V and 3 bases from J, with 16 bases between. The CDR3 contains 15 residues. CDR1 and CDR2 from the germline V gene are SGHRS and YFSETQ. The CDR3 region has the DNA TGCGCCAGCAGCCTTGGAGAGGGTTTACACACTGAAGCTTTCTTT. Amino acid sequence: CASSLGEGLHTEAFF.

This chain joins TRBV5-6 and TRBJ1-1, with D maybe TRBD1 (5 bases). This CDR3 has 11 residues. The V end lost 2 bases, the J end lost 10 bases, and 9 bases lay between the germline ends. The germline V gene has CDR1 SGHDT and CDR2 YYEEEE. The CDR3 spells CASSFSGVAFF. The DNA for the CDR3 is TGTGCCAGCAGCTTTTCGGGGGTAGCTTTCTTT.

CDR3 nucleotide sequence: TGTGCCAGCAGTTACCCCGGGACAGGGTGGAACACTGAAGCTTTCTTT. Protein product: CASSYPGTGWNTEAFF. V and J are TRBV6-2 or TRBV6-3 and TRBJ1-1, with TRBD1 matching over 9 bases. V trimming: 2 bases; J trimming: 1 base; junction bases outside the gene matches: 5. CDR3 length equals 16 residues. Germline V gives CDR1 MNHEY, CDR2 SVGEGT.

V gene TRBV5-8 combines with J gene TRBJ2-7; 10 bases map to TRBD2. The germline gives CDR1 SGHTS, CDR2 YDEGEE. With 0 bases clipped from V and 6 bases from J, the junction kept 6 bases outside the gene matches. CDR3 size: 15 residues. The DNA of the CDR3 is TGTGCCAGCAGCTTGGCCCCCGGGACTAGCGTCGAGCAGTACTTC. Translating gives CASSLAPGTSVEQYF.

The rearrangement joins TRBV15 to TRBJ1-1; D not certain. The germline V gene has CDR1 LNHNV and CDR2 YYDKDF (reference sequence). V gave up 9 bases and J gave up 3 bases, with 14 bases separating them. The CDR3 length is 13 residues. The CDR3 DNA follows: TGTGCCACTAGCGAAAGTGCGGACACTGAAGCTTTCTTT. As protein: CATSESADTEAFF.

This chain uses TRBV5-1 with TRBJ2-7, with D perhaps TRBD2 (7 bases). This CDR3 is 15 amino acids long. In germline, CDR1 is SGHRS, CDR2 YFSETQ. V lost 2 bases and J 3 bases, leaving 15 bases between the germline ends. In DNA, the CDR3 is TGCGCCAGCAGCTTCGGGGAGGGGGGTTACTACGAGCAGTACTTC. It specifies CASSFGEGGYYEQYF.

V gene TRBV5-1 combines with J gene TRBJ2-2, with TRBD2 identical over 10 bases. The CDR3 is 15 amino acids. The germline V gene has CDR1 SGHRS and CDR2 YFSETQ. V lost 3 bases, J lost 6 bases, and 5 bases stayed unmatched. The CDR3 spells CASSSLAGVAGELFF. CDR3 sequence (DNA): TGCGCCAGCAGCTCTCTAGCGGGAGTCGCCGGGGAGCTGTTTTTT.

This chain links TRBV29-1 with TRBJ1-6; 8 bases are a match to TRBD1. Germline V gene data show CDR1 as SQVTM and CDR2 as ANQGSEA. The CDR3 runs 13 residues. V dropped 6 bases and J dropped 8; count of bases not matched to a gene: 6. The DNA for the CDR3 is TGCAGCGTCCGGACAGGGAGGGATTCACCCCTCCACTTT. Translating gives CSVRTGRDSPLHF.

This clone was recorded only once. The CDR3 DNA sequence: TGTGCCAGCAGCGCAGGAACTAGCACAGATACGCAGTATTTT. It is translated as CASSAGTSTDTQYF. The gene calls are TRBV7-3 and TRBJ2-3, with no clear D. The germline V and J ends were trimmed by 5 bases and 0 bases, with 9 bases remaining between them. CDR3 length: 14 amino acids. Germline V CDR1 and CDR2: SGHTA, FQGTGA.

CDR3 sequence: CASIPGLAGTDTQYF. CDR3 in DNA: TGCGCCAGCATACCGGGACTAGCGGGCACAGATACGCAGTATTTT. The rearrangement links TRBV10-2 to TRBJ2-3, with 11 bases fitting TRBD2. CDR3 size: 15 residues. From germline, CDR1 is WSHSY and CDR2 SAAADI. Trimming cost V 7 bases and J 1 base; bases outside gene matches: 4.

The chain uses TRBV11-2 and TRBJ1-1; 7 bases are a match to TRBD1. Unmatched junction bases numbered 4, after V lost 1 base and J lost 8 bases. Germline lookup yields CDR1 SGHAT and CDR2 FQNNGV. The CDR3 runs 13 residues. The CDR3 reads CASSLGTGYEAFF. The CDR3 nucleotides are TGTGCCAGCAGCTTAGGGACAGGATACGAAGCTTTCTTT.